This TCR beta chain was recorded in a study of T cells in localized non-small cell lung cancer. General observations from the study: Among the top 100 tumor clones, a median approximately 55 appeared in adjacent lung. Because sequencing included only one region (of the tumor), heterogeneity remains possible.

CDR1 is MGHRA and CDR2 is YSYEKL in the germline V gene. V lost 2 bases to trimming and J lost 0 bases, with 7 bases between them. The CDR3 runs 15 residues. A note on this clone: Antigen specificity is unknown.

Data came from immunoSEQ multiplex PCR; TCRdb stores just in-frame clones and leaves some out. The table records about 75,000 clones, around 82% of them present only once. The chain uses TRBV4-1 and TRBJ2-2; D gene unclear. The sequence came from a female donor over 55 with stage I lung adenocarcinoma. Sequencing was performed on peripheral blood, taken before any cancer treatment. CDR3 in amino acids: CASSQPNANTGELFF. The CDR3 DNA sequence: TGCGCCAGCAGCCAACCAAACGCGAACACCGGGGAGCTGTTTTTT.